This record concerns one T cell receptor beta chain sequence. It has no known antigen specificity. No much larger clone exists at a distance of one base, and base qualities are not known. This entry is derived from a study of cytomegalovirus exposure and HLA in healthy donors (dated by TCRdb to about 2017). With regard to the full study: The 500 to 800 repertoires of the first cohort and the 120 validation repertoires were produced on the same platform, according to a later analysis. The aim of the study was to test whether cataloging public T cell receptors could identify signatures of past pathogen exposure. A separate validation cohort of roughly 130 different subjects was used in addition to the roughly 700-subject first cohort. The study combined high-throughput TCR immunosequencing, statistical association of individual TCRs with disease status, and machine learning to predict cytomegalovirus infection status. Study-wide conclusions, independent of this receptor: The study listed over 150 TCR beta chains as associated with cytomegalovirus. All 110 or so repertoires were used to score co-occurrence in the validation cohort in a later analysis, because that analysis had no HLA typing for the cohort. According to the authors, the approach could potentially be generalized to other disease states and immunological phenotypes. Most TCR sequences were seen in very few donors, while some public TCRs were found in many individuals. A later analysis found that TCRs clustered in the first cohort also tended to co-occur in the 130 or so validation repertoires, with approximately 95% of cluster scores above 0. The classifier was reported to diagnose cytomegalovirus status with high specificity and sensitivity in both the original cohort and the validation cohort. Three of the identified cytomegalovirus-associated TCR beta chains were confirmed in vitro to be specific for cytomegalovirus antigens.

CDR1 is given as KGHSH and CDR2 as LQKENI, both from the germline V gene. Counted from cysteine to phenylalanine, this CDR3 has 14 amino acids. Solely the CDR3 DNA is kept, with 42 bases framed from the first base. Trimming at the junction amounts to 2 bases on V and 3 bases on J, and the germline ends lie 10 bases apart. The donors were included in the validation cohort of over a hundred subjects, a group kept apart from the approximately 670-subject first cohort. Receptor libraries were prepared by the immunoSEQ multiplex PCR assay. The source study handled its data this way. A statistical classification framework was built to diagnose cytomegalovirus status from the catalog of TCR beta chain sequences. The source is immuneACCESS, and TCRdb retained only in-frame sequences with V and J called. Part of the clones is not carried over; for the studies checked, unresolved V genes explain less than half of this, and the remainder is unexplained. V and J calls and clone size are given by that table; D and trimming were obtained from the DNA. This sample is represented by 150,000 to 200,000 clones; 89% of them were singletons. About a tenth of the sample lies in the top ten.

The chain employs TRBV18 and TRBJ1-2; TRBD1 could be the D gene, as 6 bases match. The TCR sequence derives from a woman between 18 and 29 years old in good health and CMV-seropositive. The sequenced sample was PBMCs. The CDR3 amino acid sequence is: CASSPNEGDYGYTF. The bases read TGTGCCAGCTCACCAAATGAGGGGGACTATGGCTACACCTTC.